What follows are 30 T cell receptor beta chains derived from one specimen sequenced in a study of blood T cell repertoires in COVID-19. TCRdb keeps only in-frame clones here, not all; method: immunoSEQ multiplex PCR. The repertoire holds about 240,000 clones, with about 86% as singletons. The sequencing sample was made of peripheral blood. These TCRs come from a woman under 40 who had recovered from COVID-19.

The gene calls are TRBV3-1 (or the pseudogene TRBV3-2) and TRBJ1-1; D not certain. V shed 0 bases and J shed 0 bases, with 11 bases lying between them. CDR3 length: 16 amino acids. CDR1 is LGHDT and CDR2 is YNNKEL in the germline V gene (reference sequence). CDR3 sequence reads: CASSQDQTEMNTEAFF. CDR3 nucleotides: TGTGCCAGCAGCCAAGATCAGACGGAGATGAACACTGAAGCTTTCTTT.

This clone has a single count. The rearrangement uses TRBV19 and TRBJ2-7, with TRBD1 matching 12 bases. This CDR3 has 14 amino acids. Germline V gene sequence: CDR1 LNHDA, CDR2 SQIVND (reference sequence). With 5 bases clipped from V and 6 bases from J, the junction kept 5 bases outside the gene matches. The CDR3 loop is CASSPGQGALEQYF. DNA of the CDR3: TGTGCCAGTAGTCCGGGACAGGGGGCCCTCGAGCAGTACTTC.

In this sample, this clone turned up a few times. The V gene is TRBV27, the J gene TRBJ1-6, with D unclear. V dropped 8 bases and J dropped 7 bases, with 6 bases sitting between them. This CDR3 contains 11 residues. CDR1 and CDR2 from the germline V gene are MNHEY and SMNVEV (reference sequence). This CDR3 reads CASGGNSPLHF. The DNA of the CDR3 is TGTGCCAGCGGAGGGAATTCACCCCTCCACTTT.

This clone was detected a few times. J is TRBJ1-5 and V is TRBV5-4, with no clear D. Germline V gene lookup returns CDR1 SGHNT and CDR2 YYREEE (reference sequence). The CDR3 spans 15 residues. Trimming removed 4 bases from V and 0 bases from J, with 11 bases in between. The CDR3 nucleotides read TGTGCCAGCAGCCCGGGTCCCCTTAGCAATCAGCCCCAGCATTTT. Translation gives CASSPGPLSNQPQHF.

This clone was observed once. The chain employs TRBV9 and TRBJ2-1; 10 bases align to TRBD1. CDR1 and CDR2 from the germline V gene are SGDLS and YYNGEE. The CDR3 covers 14 residues. The V and J ends lost 0 bases and 9 bases, in that order; junction bases with no gene match: 3. The CDR3 DNA reads as TGTGCCAGCAGCGTAGTGGGACAGGGGACTGAGCAGTTCTTC. It yields the protein CASSVVGQGTEQFF. Combining the CDR3 with reference TRBV9 and TRBJ2-1 gives the whole variable domain DSGVTQTPKHLITATGQRVTLRCSPRSGDLSVYWYQQSLDQGLQFLIQYYNGEERAKGNILERFSAQQFPDLHSELNLSSLELGDSALYFCASSVVGQGTEQFFGPGTRLTVL.

The J gene is TRBJ1-5, the V gene TRBV2; D is possibly TRBD1 (5 bases). Germline lookup yields CDR1 SNHLY and CDR2 FYNNEI. V shed 5 bases and J shed 7 bases, with 12 bases lying between them. CDR3 length: 13 residues. As DNA, the CDR3 is TGTGCCAGCAGTTTAGGGGTGGGCCAGCCCCAGCATTTT. Its translation is CASSLGVGQPQHF.

The J gene is TRBJ2-3, the V gene TRBV14; 9 bases line up with TRBD2. Germline CDR1 SGHDN, CDR2 FVKESK. The V and J ends lost 4 bases and 1 base, in that order; junction bases with no gene match: 0. This CDR3 is built from 14 residues. The CDR3 bases are TGTGCCAGCAGCCTAGCGGGGGGCACAGATACGCAGTATTTT. Translating gives CASSLAGGTDTQYF. Full variable domain (rest looked up from reference TRBV14 and TRBJ2-3): EAGVTQFPSHSVIEKGQTVTLRCDPISGHDNLYWYRRVMGKEIKFLLHFVKESKQDESGMPNNRFLAERTGGTYSTLKVQPAELEDSGVYFCASSLAGGTDTQYFGPGTRLTVL.

V and J are TRBV7-2 and TRBJ2-7; perhaps TRBD2 as D (6 bases). CDR1 is SGHTA, CDR2 FQGNSA, per germline. Trimming removed 5 bases from V and 2 bases from J, with 10 bases in between. The CDR3 totals 13 residues. CDR3 sequence: CASSAGRAYEQYF. Written as DNA, the CDR3 is TGTGCCAGCAGCGCGGGAAGGGCCTACGAGCAGTACTTC.

The V gene is TRBV5-1, the J gene TRBJ2-3; 16 positions match TRBD2. The CDR3 is 19 amino acids. Germline CDR1 is SGHRS and CDR2 is YFSETQ. V dropped 3 bases and J dropped 1; count of bases not matched to a gene: 8. The CDR3 coding sequence is TGCGCCAGCAGCTGGCGGGGACTAGCGGGGGGGCAGGGCACAGATACGCAGTATTTT. Encoded protein: CASSWRGLAGGQGTDTQYF. The full variable domain, rest sourced from reference TRBV5-1 and TRBJ2-3, is KAGVTQTPRYLIKTRGQQVTLSCSPISGHRSVSWYQQTPGQGLQFLFEYFSETQRNKGNFPGRFSGRQFSNSRSEMNVSTLELGDSALYLCASSWRGLAGGQGTDTQYFGPGTRLTVL.

The chain employs TRBV24-1 and TRBJ1-1, with D perhaps matching TRBD1 (6 bases). The CDR3 consists of 16 residues. Germline assignment: CDR1 KGHDR and CDR2 SFDVKD. Trimming shortened V by 0 bases and J by 1 base, and 11 bases separated the two germline ends. The CDR3 region is CATSDLKGGGNTEAFF. The CDR3 nucleotides are TGTGCCACCAGTGATTTGAAAGGGGGGGGGAACACTGAAGCTTTCTTT.

As for this clone: Being one base from a much bigger clone, this may be a read error. Other DNA variants within this sample encode the same CDR3. The V gene is TRBV5-1, the J gene TRBJ1-1; D gene unclear. The CDR3 runs 13 residues. In germline, CDR1 is SGHRS, CDR2 YFSETQ. With 0 bases removed from V and 1 base from J, the gap between germline ends came to 4 bases. This CDR3 reads CASSLDRNTEAFF. CDR3 bases: TGCGCCAGCAGCTTGGATAGGAACACTGAAGCTTTCTTT.

The chain links TRBV7-2 to TRBJ1-1, with D possibly matching TRBD1 (6 bases). Trimming stripped 4 bases from V and 1 base from J, with 10 bases between. CDR3 length equals 14 residues. The germline V gene has CDR1 SGHTA and CDR2 FQGNSA. CDR3 amino acids: CASSSPGQNTEAFF. CDR3 DNA sequence: TGTGCCAGCAGCTCACCGGGACAGAACACTGAAGCTTTCTTT.

This sequence joins TRBV5-4 and TRBJ2-1; 14 bases are shared with TRBD2. The CDR3 covers 17 residues. Germline V gene data show CDR1 as SGHNT and CDR2 as YYREEE (reference sequence). V trimming: 4 bases; J trimming: 0 bases; junction bases outside the gene matches: 3. This CDR3 is CASSRTSGGPSYNEQFF. CDR3 DNA: TGTGCCAGCAGCCGGACTAGCGGGGGGCCCTCCTACAATGAGCAGTTCTTC.

A few counts support this clone. The genes are TRBV5-1 and TRBJ2-7; 10 nucleotides line up with TRBD2. Germline-derived CDR1 and CDR2 are SGHRS and YFSETQ. The length of the CDR3 is 18 residues. The V and J ends lost 3 bases and 5 bases, in that order; junction bases with no gene match: 17. The CDR3 region is CASSSPSLASGGSNEQYF. CDR3 coding DNA: TGCGCCAGCAGCTCTCCCTCACTGGCTAGCGGGGGTAGCAACGAGCAGTACTTC.

In DNA form, the CDR3 reads TGTGCTAGTGGTTTGGTACTAGCGGGTCCTCCGAACACCGGGGAGCTGTTTTTT. Protein product: CASGLVLAGPPNTGELFF. The chain links TRBV12-5 to TRBJ2-2; 9 bases map to TRBD2. This CDR3 contains 18 residues. Trimming at V came to 0 bases and at J to 0 bases, leaving 5 bases not matched to a gene. Germline CDR1 LGHNT, CDR2 FRNRAP. The full variable domain, with the rest looked up from reference TRBV12-5 and TRBJ2-2, is DARVTQTPRHKVTEMGQEVTMRCQPILGHNTVFWYRQTMMQGLELLAYFRNRAPLDDSGMPKDRFSAEMPDATLATLKIQPSEPRDSAVYFCASGLVLAGPPNTGELFFGEGSRLTVL.

The genes are TRBV4-1 and TRBJ2-5; 9 bases fit TRBD2. The CDR3 has 16 residues. J was trimmed by 3 bases and V by 4 bases; bases with no gene match: 9. Germline values: CDR1 MGHRA, CDR2 YSYEKL. CDR3 in DNA: TGCGCCAGCAGCCGGCGTCTAGCGGGGTCGGAAGAGACCCAGTACTTC. This translates into CASSRRLAGSEETQYF.

V usage is TRBV5-1 and J usage is TRBJ2-2; a weak D match, TRBD2 (5 bases). CDR3 length equals 14 residues. Trimming pared 6 bases from V and 7 bases from J, leaving 16 bases between. Per germline, CDR1 SGHRS and CDR2 YFSETQ. This CDR3 is CASTGPAGGGELFF. The DNA of the CDR3 is TGCGCCAGCACGGGCCCCGCGGGTGGCGGGGAGCTGTTTTTT.

This clone has just a few counts. The chain uses TRBV19 and TRBJ2-6; TRBD1 matches at 10 bases. The germline V gene has CDR1 LNHDA and CDR2 SQIVND (reference sequence). This CDR3 has 19 residues. J gave up 2 bases and V 3 bases, and 10 bases lay outside the gene matches. In nucleotides, the CDR3 is TGTGCCAGTAGTATCCAACCCGGGACAGGGGTGGCTGGGGCCAACGTCCTGACTTTC. As protein: CASSIQPGTGVAGANVLTF.

This chain joins TRBV24-1 and TRBJ1-2, with D maybe TRBD1 (6 bases). This CDR3 region has 13 residues. Germline V gene data show CDR1 as KGHDR and CDR2 as SFDVKD. Deletions cut 1 base from V and 7 bases from J, with 9 bases between. The CDR3 is CATSDFRTAGYTF. In DNA form, the CDR3 reads TGTGCCACCAGTGATTTCAGGACAGCTGGCTACACCTTC.

This rearrangement joins TRBV11-2 to TRBJ2-4; 8 bases fit TRBD2. Germline loops: CDR1 SGHAT, CDR2 FQNNGV. Losses at the gene ends were 2 bases for V and 8 bases for J; bases not matched to a gene: 14. The CDR3 runs to 17 residues. The CDR3 region is CASSLRGGLGRGDIQYF. CDR3 bases: TGTGCCAGCAGCTTACGCGGGGGGCTTGGCAGGGGAGACATTCAGTACTTC.

The chain is built from TRBV11-2 and TRBJ1-3, with 7 bases matching TRBD1. Trimming took 5 bases from V and 9 from J; bases not matched to a gene: 13. CDR3 size: 15 residues. Germline assignment: CDR1 SGHAT and CDR2 FQNNGV. The CDR3 protein is CASSPQRGPGGTIYF. The CDR3 DNA reads as TGTGCCAGCAGCCCGCAGAGGGGGCCTGGGGGCACCATATATTTT.

The chain joins TRBV5-1 to TRBJ1-1; 12 bases are a match to TRBD1. Germline trimming cut 4 bases from V and 4 bases from J; bases unmatched to any gene: 14. The CDR3 runs 18 residues. CDR1 is SGHRS and CDR2 is YFSETQ in the germline V gene. In DNA, the CDR3 is TGCGCCAGCAGCACTACTCCCGGGACAGGGGGCCGCCTCACTGAAGCTTTCTTT. Encoded protein: CASSTTPGTGGRLTEAFF.

A single count supports this clone. The gene calls are TRBV9 and TRBJ1-2, with 8 bases identical to TRBD1. The ends lost 0 bases at V and 0 bases at J; junction bases unmatched: 7. The CDR3 loop spans 17 amino acids. CDR1 is SGDLS and CDR2 is YYNGEE in the germline V gene. The CDR3 reads CASSVGGTGLANYGYTF. The CDR3 nucleotides are TGTGCCAGCAGCGTAGGGGGGACAGGTTTAGCTAACTATGGCTACACCTTC.

The chain links TRBV6-6 to TRBJ1-5; no definite D call. CDR1 and CDR2 from the germline V gene are MNHNY and SVGAGI (reference sequence). This CDR3 spans 16 amino acids. The V end was cut by 0 bases, the J end by 0 bases, with 9 bases between. The CDR3 bases are TGTGCCAGCAGTTACTCGAGCGGTTATAGCAATCAGCCCCAGCATTTT. It is translated as CASSYSSGYSNQPQHF.

This sequence joins TRBV27 and TRBJ2-3, with 11 bases aligning to TRBD2. The trim removed 3 bases at V and 3 bases at J, leaving 8 bases unmatched. Germline assignment: CDR1 MNHEY and CDR2 SMNVEV (reference sequence). CDR3 length: 17 residues. The CDR3 sequence is CASSFTRLAGLTDTQYF. As DNA, the CDR3 is TGTGCCAGCAGTTTTACTAGACTAGCGGGGCTAACAGATACGCAGTATTTT.

The chain carries TRBV6-1 and TRBJ2-1; TRBD2 agrees at 13 bases. The CDR3 consists of 20 residues. Germline V gene data show CDR1 as MNHNS and CDR2 as SASEGT. V shed 2 bases and J 7 bases; nucleotides not matched to a gene: 17. The CDR3 protein is CASSEPGLAGYLTRMNEQFF. The CDR3 nucleotides read TGTGCCAGCAGTGAACCGGGACTAGCGGGGTATTTAACCCGGATGAATGAGCAGTTCTTC.

The chain recombines TRBV5-1 with TRBJ2-1; possibly TRBD2 for D (6 bases). Trimming took off 6 bases at V and 3 bases at J, with 13 bases between the two ends. Germline assignment: CDR1 SGHRS and CDR2 YFSETQ. The CDR3 sequence is 14 residues long. CDR3 sequence: CASTTGESYNEQFF. The DNA for the CDR3 is TGCGCCAGCACCACGGGGGAGAGCTACAATGAGCAGTTCTTC. Looking up the rest from reference TRBV5-1 and TRBJ2-1 gives the full variable domain: KAGVTQTPRYLIKTRGQQVTLSCSPISGHRSVSWYQQTPGQGLQFLFEYFSETQRNKGNFPGRFSGRQFSNSRSEMNVSTLELGDSALYLCASTTGESYNEQFFGPGTRLTVL.

The chain uses TRBV2 and TRBJ2-3; unclear D gene. There are 12 residues in the CDR3. The germline gives CDR1 SNHLY, CDR2 FYNNEI. V lost 6 bases and J lost 6, with 10 bases in between. The DNA of the CDR3 is TGTGCCAGCAGCCCCGGGTGGGATACGCAGTATTTT. It is translated as CASSPGWDTQYF. Drawing the rest from reference TRBV2 and TRBJ2-3, the complete variable domain is EPEVTQTPSHQVTQMGQEVILRCVPISNHLYFYWYRQILGQKVEFLVSFYNNEISEKSEIFDDQFSVERPDGSNFTLKIRSTKLEDSAMYFCASSPGWDTQYFGPGTRLTVL.

This clone was counted once. The V and J genes are TRBV7-9 and TRBJ1-2; no clear D. CDR3 length equals 13 residues. Trimming stripped 1 base from V and 4 bases from J, with 7 bases between. Germline CDR1 reads SEHNR; CDR2 reads FQNEAQ (reference sequence). The CDR3 spells CASSLGGGYGYTF. DNA for the CDR3: TGTGCCAGCAGCTTAGGGGGAGGCTATGGCTACACCTTC.

The chain is built from TRBV11-3 and TRBJ2-7, with D perhaps TRBD1 (8 bases). The CDR3 spans 15 residues. V was pared by 1 base and J by 4 bases, with 14 bases between. Germline lookup yields CDR1 SGHNT and CDR2 YENEEA. In DNA form, the CDR3 reads TGTGCCAGCAGCTTAGGGACAGGGAGGGGTTACGAGCAGTACTTC. Translating it yields CASSLGTGRGYEQYF.